Given below is one T cell receptor (beta chain) in context. This receptor's antigen is unknown. There are no base qualities to consult, and no much larger clone falls within one base. The CDR3 sequence holds 14 residues, the cysteine and phenylalanine included. The retained sequence is limited to the CDR3, 42 bases, with the frame set at the first base. The junction carries 13 bases between V and J, which are trimmed by 5 bases and 3 bases respectively. CDR1 and CDR2 were assigned from the germline V gene as SGHDN and FVKESK. These data originate in a study of CD8 T cells in Susac syndrome (dated by TCRdb to the late 2010s). Study-wide context: Among the sequenced Susac syndrome patients, more than five had clinically active disease and eight were in clinical remission. Susac syndrome patients were therapy-naive, on corticosteroids (some also receiving IVIg), or on IVIg alone at blood withdrawal. Repertoire sequencing was used to test whether CD8+ T cell activation and differentiation in Susac syndrome was antigen driven. Study-level results and caveats: The number of individuals in the TCR sequencing and HLA analysis was recognized as being relatively small. In the CD4+ T cell repertoire of Susac syndrome patients, clonal expansion was not detected.

Peripheral blood CD8+ and CD4+ T cells from healthy donors, Susac syndrome patients and multiple sclerosis patients were profiled using high-throughput TCR beta sequencing. Susac syndrome patients met recently defined diagnostic criteria for definite or probable disease. Bulk CD8+ and CD4+ T cells were purified magnetically by negative isolation, whereas CD8+ TEMRA cells were enriched by FACS. Blood was collected in EDTA tubes and processed within 24 hours, with PBMCs isolated through density gradient centrifugation. PBMCs intended for TCR sequencing were frozen in liquid nitrogen and were later thawed in a 37 degrees C water bath. A purity of at least 90% was achieved for sorted or isolated CD4+, CD8+ and CD8+ TEMRA cells. RNA was extracted using the RNeasy kit, and about 0.45 to 1 ug of the RNA was reverse transcribed with random hexamers. The immunoSEQ multiplex PCR assay, which covers 54 Vbeta and 13 Jbeta segments, was used to amplify TCR beta CDR3 regions. To correct PCR amplification bias, a synthetic template baseline was used for both primer optimization and computational correction. In the original analysis: Reads were assigned to V, D and J genes according to IMGT and analyzed in immunoSEQ Analyzer, with only productive sequences retained. Clonality was calculated as one minus the Shannon entropy normalized by log2 of the number of productive unique sequences. For each patient and control, public and private clones were evaluated within the 100 most prevalent clones. A clone was defined as Susac-specific if it was absent from the healthy and MS cohorts, from more than 850 published viral clones and from other ImmuneACCESS disease sequences. Clones were called with MiXCR by TCRdb after fastp trimmed the public reads at Q25, and only in-frame beta chains were retained. Under each unique CDR3 protein, matching rows form one entry showing the most common genes and DNA. What appears here as the V and J calls and clone size reflects TCRdb's work, not the paper's. In all, the sample holds approximately 210,000 distinct CDR3 sequences, and about 94% of those were seen once. The ten largest clonotypes hold over 0.15% of the sample.

This sequence was found in a human donor with Susac syndrome. The V and J genes are TRBV14 and TRBJ1-1; the D gene is not confidently resolved. The sequenced sample consisted of CD4+ T cells from PBMCs. This receptor has the CDR3 CASSKPDRYTEAFF. The nucleotides read TGTGCCAGCAGCAAACCAGATCGTTACACTGAAGCTTTCTTT. Where the CDR3 stops, the reference TRBV14 and TRBJ1-1 genes take over; the full variable domain is EAGVTQFPSHSVIEKGQTVTLRCDPISGHDNLYWYRRVMGKEIKFLLHFVKESKQDESGMPNNRFLAERTGGTYSTLKVQPAELEDSGVYFCASSKPDRYTEAFFGQGTRLTVV.